This TCR beta chain is from a study of T cell responses to AZD1222 COVID-19 vaccine. TCRdb keeps only in-frame clones here, not all; method: immunoSEQ multiplex PCR. The table lists some 150,000 clones, 85% to 95% of them singletons. CDR3 length: 17 amino acids. Trimming removed 2 bases from V and 3 bases from J, with 20 bases in between. Per germline, CDR1 SGHAT and CDR2 FQNNGV. Study-wide findings and caveats: Donors skewed white British and female; clonal diversity was possibly underestimated.

With regard to this clone: No antigen is known for it.

The rearrangement links TRBV11-2 to TRBJ2-7, with D maybe TRBD2 (5 bases). The sequenced sample was peripheral blood, obtained on day 0 of AZD1222 vaccination. This clonotype was obtained from an adult in good health. CDR3 in DNA: TGTGCCAGCAGCTTAACTACGGGGTCCTCAAGTTACTACGAGCAGTACTTC. Residues: CASSLTTGSSSYYEQYF.